The clone carrying this TCR beta chain was picked up one time. The V and J ends lost 2 bases and 6 bases, in that order; junction bases with no gene match: 10. Germline V lookup: CDR1 SQVTM, CDR2 ANQGSEA. The CDR3 covers 15 residues. This entry is derived from a study of cytomegalovirus exposure and HLA in healthy donors. Overall study context: Early released data had about 85 million unique TCRs, all coming from HLA-typed donors.

PCR used 60 Vbeta primers and 13 Jbeta primers. Some clones are missing from TCRdb's copy, which holds only in-frame ones; the method was immunoSEQ multiplex PCR. This sample carries about 180,000 clones, 82% of them seen once, and the ten largest clones take more than 1.5%. What was sequenced was PBMCs. The V call is TRBV29-1, the J call TRBJ2-7; 10 bases are shared with TRBD2. The sequence derives from a middle-aged man in good health and CMV-seronegative. CDR3 sequence reads: CSVESWSSGSPEQYF. CDR3 coding DNA: TGCAGCGTTGAAAGTTGGTCTAGCGGGAGCCCCGAGCAGTACTTC.